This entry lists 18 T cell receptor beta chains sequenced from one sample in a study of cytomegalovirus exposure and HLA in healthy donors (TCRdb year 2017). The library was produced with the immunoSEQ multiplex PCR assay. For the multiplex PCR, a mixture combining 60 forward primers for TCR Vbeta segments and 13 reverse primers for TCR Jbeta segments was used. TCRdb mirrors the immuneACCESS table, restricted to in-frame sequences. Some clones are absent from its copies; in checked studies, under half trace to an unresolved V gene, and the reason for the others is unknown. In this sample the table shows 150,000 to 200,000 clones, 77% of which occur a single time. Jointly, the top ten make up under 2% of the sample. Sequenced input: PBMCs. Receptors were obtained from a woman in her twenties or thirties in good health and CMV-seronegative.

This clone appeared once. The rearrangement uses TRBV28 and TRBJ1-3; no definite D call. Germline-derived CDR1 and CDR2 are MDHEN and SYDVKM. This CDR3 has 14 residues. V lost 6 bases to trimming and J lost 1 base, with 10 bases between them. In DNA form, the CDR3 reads TGTGCCAGCAGACAAAGTGGTTCTGGAAACACCATATATTTT. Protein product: CASRQSGSGNTIYF.

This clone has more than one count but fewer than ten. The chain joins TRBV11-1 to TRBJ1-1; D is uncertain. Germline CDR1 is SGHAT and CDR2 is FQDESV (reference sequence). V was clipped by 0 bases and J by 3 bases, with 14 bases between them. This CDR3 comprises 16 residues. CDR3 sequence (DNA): TGTGCCAGCAGCTTAGCGCTCGCGGGCGCCGACACTGAAGCTTTCTTT. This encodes CASSLALAGADTEAFF.

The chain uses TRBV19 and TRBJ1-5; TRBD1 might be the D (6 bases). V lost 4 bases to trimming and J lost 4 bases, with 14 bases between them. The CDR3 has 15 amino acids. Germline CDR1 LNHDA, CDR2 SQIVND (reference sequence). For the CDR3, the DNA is TGTGCCAGTAGTAATAACCGCGGACAGAATCAGCCCCAGCATTTT. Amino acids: CASSNNRGQNQPQHF. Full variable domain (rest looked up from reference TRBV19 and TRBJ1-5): DGGITQSPKYLFRKEGQNVTLSCEQNLNHDAMYWYRQDPGQGLRLIYYSQIVNDFQKGDIAEGYSVSREKKESFPLTVTSAQKNPTAFYLCASSNNRGQNQPQHFGDGTRLSIL.

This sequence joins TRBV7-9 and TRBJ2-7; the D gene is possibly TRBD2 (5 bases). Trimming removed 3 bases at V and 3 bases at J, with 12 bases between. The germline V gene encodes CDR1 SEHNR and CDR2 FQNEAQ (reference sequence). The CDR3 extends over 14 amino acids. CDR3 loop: CASSFAGDYYEQYF. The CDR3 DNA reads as TGTGCCAGCAGCTTCGCTGGAGACTACTACGAGCAGTACTTC.

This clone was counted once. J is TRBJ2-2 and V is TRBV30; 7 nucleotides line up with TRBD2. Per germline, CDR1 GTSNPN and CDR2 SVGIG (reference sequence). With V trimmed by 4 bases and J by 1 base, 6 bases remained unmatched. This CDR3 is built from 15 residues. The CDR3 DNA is TGTGCCTGGACCCCTAGCGGCCTGAACACCGGGGAGCTGTTTTTT. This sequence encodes CAWTPSGLNTGELFF.

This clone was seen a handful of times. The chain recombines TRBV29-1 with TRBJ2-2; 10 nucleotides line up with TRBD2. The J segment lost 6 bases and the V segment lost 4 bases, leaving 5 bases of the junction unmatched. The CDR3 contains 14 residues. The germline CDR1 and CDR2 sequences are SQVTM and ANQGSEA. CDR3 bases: TGCAGCGTTGGGCTAGCGGGAGTCTCCGGGGAGCTGTTTTTT. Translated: CSVGLAGVSGELFF.

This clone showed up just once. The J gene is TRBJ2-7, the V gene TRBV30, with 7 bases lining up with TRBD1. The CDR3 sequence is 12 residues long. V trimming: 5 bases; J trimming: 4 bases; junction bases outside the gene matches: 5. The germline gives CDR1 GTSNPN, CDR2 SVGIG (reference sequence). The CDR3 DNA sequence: TGTGCCTGGGGACAGGTAAATTACGAGCAGTACTTC. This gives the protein CAWGQVNYEQYF.

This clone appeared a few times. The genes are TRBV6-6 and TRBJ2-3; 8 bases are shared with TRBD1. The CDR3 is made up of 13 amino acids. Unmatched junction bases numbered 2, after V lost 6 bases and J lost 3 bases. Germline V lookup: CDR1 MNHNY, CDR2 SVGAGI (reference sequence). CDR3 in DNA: TGTGCCAGCAGGGACAGGGCTACAGATACGCAGTATTTT. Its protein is CASRDRATDTQYF.

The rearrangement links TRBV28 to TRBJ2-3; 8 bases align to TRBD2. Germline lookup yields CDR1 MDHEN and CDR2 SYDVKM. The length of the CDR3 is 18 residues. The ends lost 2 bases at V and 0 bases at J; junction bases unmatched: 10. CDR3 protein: CASSLLGAGGPSTDTQYF. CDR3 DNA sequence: TGTGCCAGCAGTTTACTCGGGGCGGGAGGCCCGAGCACAGATACGCAGTATTTT.

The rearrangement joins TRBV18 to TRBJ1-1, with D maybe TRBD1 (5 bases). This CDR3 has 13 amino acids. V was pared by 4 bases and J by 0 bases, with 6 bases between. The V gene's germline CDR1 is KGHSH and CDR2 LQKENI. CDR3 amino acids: CASSQDMNTEAFF. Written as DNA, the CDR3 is TGTGCCAGCTCACAGGACATGAACACTGAAGCTTTCTTT.

The CDR3 region has the DNA TGTGCCACCAGCAGAGCTCTAGCGGGGGGCCAAGAGACCCAGTACTTC. It is translated as CATSRALAGGQETQYF. The chain is built from TRBV15 and TRBJ2-5; 11 bases agree with TRBD2. The CDR3 runs to 16 residues. Germline V lookup: CDR1 LNHNV, CDR2 YYDKDF (reference sequence). V lost 1 base to trimming and J lost 1 base; unmatched junction nucleotides: 2.

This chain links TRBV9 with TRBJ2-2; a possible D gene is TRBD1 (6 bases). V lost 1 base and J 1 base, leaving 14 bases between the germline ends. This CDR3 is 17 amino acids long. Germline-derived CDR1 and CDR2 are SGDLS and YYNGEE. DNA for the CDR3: TGTGCCAGCAGCGTAACCCATTCACAGGGGAACACCGGGGAGCTGTTTTTT. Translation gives CASSVTHSQGNTGELFF.

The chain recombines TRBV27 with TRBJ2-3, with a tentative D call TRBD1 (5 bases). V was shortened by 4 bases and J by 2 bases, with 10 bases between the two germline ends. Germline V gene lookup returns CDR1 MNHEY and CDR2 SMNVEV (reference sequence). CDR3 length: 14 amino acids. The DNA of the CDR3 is TGTGCCAGCAGTTCGAGACAGTTCACAGATACGCAGTATTTT. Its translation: CASSSRQFTDTQYF.

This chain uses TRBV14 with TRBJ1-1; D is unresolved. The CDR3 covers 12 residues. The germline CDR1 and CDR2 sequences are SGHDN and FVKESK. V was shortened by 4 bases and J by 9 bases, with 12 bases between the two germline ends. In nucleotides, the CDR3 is TGTGCCAGCAGCCCACGACACCGCCAAGCTTTCTTT. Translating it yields CASSPRHRQAFF.

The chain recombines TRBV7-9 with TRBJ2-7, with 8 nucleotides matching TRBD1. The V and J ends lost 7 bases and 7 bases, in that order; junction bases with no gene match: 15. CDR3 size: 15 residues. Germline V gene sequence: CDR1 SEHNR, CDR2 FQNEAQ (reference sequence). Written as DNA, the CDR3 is TGTGCCAGCAACTTCCCGTCCCAGGGGGCCAATGAGCAGTACTTC. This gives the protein CASNFPSQGANEQYF.

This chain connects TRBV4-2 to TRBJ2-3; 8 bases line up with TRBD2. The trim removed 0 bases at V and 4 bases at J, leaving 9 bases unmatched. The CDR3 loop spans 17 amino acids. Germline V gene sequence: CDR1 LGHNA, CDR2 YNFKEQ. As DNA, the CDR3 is TGTGCCAGCAGCCAAGACCCCGGGGCGGGGGGACCAGATACGCAGTATTTT. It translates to CASSQDPGAGGPDTQYF.

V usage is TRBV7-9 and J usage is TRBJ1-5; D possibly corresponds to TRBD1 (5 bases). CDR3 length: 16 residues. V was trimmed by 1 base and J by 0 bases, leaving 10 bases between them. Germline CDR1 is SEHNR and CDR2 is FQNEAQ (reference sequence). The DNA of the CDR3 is TGTGCCAGCAGCTTAGTCTCCGACAGTAGCAATCAGCCCCAGCATTTT. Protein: CASSLVSDSSNQPQHF.

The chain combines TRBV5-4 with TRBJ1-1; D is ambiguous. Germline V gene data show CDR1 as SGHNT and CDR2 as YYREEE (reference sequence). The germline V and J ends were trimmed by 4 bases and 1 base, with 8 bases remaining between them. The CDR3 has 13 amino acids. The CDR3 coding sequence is TGTGCCAGCAGCATCGGGAGGAACACTGAAGCTTTCTTT. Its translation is CASSIGRNTEAFF.